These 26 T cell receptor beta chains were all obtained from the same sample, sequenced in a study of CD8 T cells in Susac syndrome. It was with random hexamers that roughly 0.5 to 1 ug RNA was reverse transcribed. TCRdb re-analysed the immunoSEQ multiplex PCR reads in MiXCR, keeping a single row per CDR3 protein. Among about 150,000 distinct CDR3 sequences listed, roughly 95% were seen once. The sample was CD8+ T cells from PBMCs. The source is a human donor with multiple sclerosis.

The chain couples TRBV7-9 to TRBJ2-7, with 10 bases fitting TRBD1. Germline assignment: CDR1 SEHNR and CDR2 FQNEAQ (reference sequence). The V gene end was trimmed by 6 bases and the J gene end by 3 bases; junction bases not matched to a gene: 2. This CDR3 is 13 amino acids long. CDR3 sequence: CASSGTGVYEQYF. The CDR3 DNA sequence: TGTGCCAGCAGTGGGACAGGGGTCTACGAGCAGTACTTC.

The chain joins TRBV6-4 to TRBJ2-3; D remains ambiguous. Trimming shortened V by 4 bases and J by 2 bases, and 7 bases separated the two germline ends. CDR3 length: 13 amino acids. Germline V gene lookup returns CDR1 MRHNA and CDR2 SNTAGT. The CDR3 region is CASSVGSTDTQYF. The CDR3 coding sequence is TGTGCCAGCAGTGTTGGGTCCACAGATACGCAGTATTTT.

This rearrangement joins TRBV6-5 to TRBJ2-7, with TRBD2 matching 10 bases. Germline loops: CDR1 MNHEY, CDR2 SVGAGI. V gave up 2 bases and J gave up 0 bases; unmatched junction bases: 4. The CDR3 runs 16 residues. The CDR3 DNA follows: TGTGCCAGCAGTTACAAACTAGCGGGGAGCTCCTACGAGCAGTACTTC. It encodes CASSYKLAGSSYEQYF.

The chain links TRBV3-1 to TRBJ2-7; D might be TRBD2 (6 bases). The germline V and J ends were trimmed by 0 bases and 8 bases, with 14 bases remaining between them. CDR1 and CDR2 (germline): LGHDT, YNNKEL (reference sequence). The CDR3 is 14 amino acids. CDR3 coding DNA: TGTGCCAGCAGCCAAGAAGTCGGAGGGATCAAGCAGTACGTC. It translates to CASSQEVGGIKQYV.

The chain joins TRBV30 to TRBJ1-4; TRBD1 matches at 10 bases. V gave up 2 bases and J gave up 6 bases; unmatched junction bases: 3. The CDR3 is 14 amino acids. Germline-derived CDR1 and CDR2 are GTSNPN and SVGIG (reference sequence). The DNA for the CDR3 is TGTGCCTGGAGTACTGGGACAGGGGATGAAAAACTGTTTTTT. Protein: CAWSTGTGDEKLFF.

The CDR3 DNA is TGCAGTGCTAGAGATGATAGGGCGGGACGGTATTTT. Its protein product is CSARDDRAGRYF. J is TRBJ2-3 and V is TRBV20-1, with TRBD2 as a possible D gene (6 bases). The CDR3 runs 12 residues. V was trimmed by 0 bases and J by 14 bases, leaving 15 bases between them. Germline V gene lookup returns CDR1 DFQATT and CDR2 SNEGSKA (reference sequence).

Here the CDR3 reads CASSYSLIGGGGTTDTQYF. CDR3 bases: TGTGCCAGCAGTTACTCTTTGATCGGGGGGGGAGGAACCACAGATACGCAGTATTTT. V and J are TRBV6-5 and TRBJ2-3; 8 bases fit TRBD2. CDR3 length: 19 amino acids. Germline values: CDR1 MNHEY, CDR2 SVGAGI. V dropped 0 bases and J dropped 2; count of bases not matched to a gene: 13.

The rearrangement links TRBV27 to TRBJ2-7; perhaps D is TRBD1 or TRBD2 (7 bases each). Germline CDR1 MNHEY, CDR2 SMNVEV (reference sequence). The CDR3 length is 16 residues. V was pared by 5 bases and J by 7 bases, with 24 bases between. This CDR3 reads CASSPATGRGTWEQYV. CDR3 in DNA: TGTGCCAGCAGTCCTGCGACAGGGAGGGGTACGTGGGAGCAGTACGTC.

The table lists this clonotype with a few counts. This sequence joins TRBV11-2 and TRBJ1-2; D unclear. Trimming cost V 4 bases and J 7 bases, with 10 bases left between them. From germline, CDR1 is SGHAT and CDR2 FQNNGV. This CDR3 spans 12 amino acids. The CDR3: CASSSNDGGYTF. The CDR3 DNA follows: TGTGCCAGCAGCTCAAACGACGGTGGCTACACCTTC.

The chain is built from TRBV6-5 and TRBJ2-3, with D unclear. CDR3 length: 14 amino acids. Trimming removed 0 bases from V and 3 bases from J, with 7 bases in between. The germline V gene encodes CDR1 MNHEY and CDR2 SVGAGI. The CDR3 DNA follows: TGTGCCAGCAGTTACTCGACCTTTACAGATACGCAGTATTTT. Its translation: CASSYSTFTDTQYF.

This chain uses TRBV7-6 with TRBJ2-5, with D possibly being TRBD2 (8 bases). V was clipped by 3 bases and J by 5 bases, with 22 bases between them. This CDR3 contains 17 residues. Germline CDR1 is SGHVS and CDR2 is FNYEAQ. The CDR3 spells CASSLGTRTSRGETQYF. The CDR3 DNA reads TGTGCCAGCAGCTTGGGGACCCGGACTAGCAGGGGGGAGACCCAGTACTTC.

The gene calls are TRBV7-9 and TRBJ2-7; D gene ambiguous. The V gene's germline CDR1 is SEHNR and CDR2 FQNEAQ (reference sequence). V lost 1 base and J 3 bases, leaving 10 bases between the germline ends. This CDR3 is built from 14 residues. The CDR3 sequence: CASSLEPDLYEQYV. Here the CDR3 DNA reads TGTGCCAGCAGCTTAGAACCCGACCTCTACGAGCAGTACGTC.

In DNA, the CDR3 is TGTGCCTGGAGTACGGGACAGGGGGGCACTGAAGCTTTCTTT. Its translation: CAWSTGQGGTEAFF. The chain is built from TRBV30 and TRBJ1-1; 11 bases align to TRBD1. Germline values: CDR1 GTSNPN, CDR2 SVGIG (reference sequence). V shed 2 bases, J shed 4 bases, and the junction held 3 bases outside the gene matches. The CDR3 spans 14 residues.

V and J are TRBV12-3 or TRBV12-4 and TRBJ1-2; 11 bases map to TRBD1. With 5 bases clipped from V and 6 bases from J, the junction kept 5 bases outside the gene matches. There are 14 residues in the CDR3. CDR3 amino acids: CASSLGQGANGYTF. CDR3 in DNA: TGTGCCAGCAGTCTTGGACAGGGGGCCAATGGCTACACCTTC.

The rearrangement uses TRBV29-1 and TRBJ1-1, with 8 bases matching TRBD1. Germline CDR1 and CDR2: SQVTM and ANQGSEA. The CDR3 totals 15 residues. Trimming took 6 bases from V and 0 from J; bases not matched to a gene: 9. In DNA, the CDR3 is TGCAGCGTCACCGGGACAGGACCCATGAACACTGAAGCTTTCTTT. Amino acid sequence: CSVTGTGPMNTEAFF. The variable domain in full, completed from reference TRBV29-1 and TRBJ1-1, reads SAVISQKPSRDICQRGTSLTIQCQVDSQVTMMFWYRQQPGQSLTLIATANQGSEATYESGFVIDKFPISRPNLTFSTLTVSNMSPEDSSIYLCSVTGTGPMNTEAFFGQGTRLTVV.

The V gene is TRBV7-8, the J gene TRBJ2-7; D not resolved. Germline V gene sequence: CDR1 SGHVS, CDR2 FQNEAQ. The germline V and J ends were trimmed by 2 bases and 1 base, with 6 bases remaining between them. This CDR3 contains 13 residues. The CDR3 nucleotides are TGTGCCAGCAGCTTATCAGGATCCTACGAGCAGTACGTC. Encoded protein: CASSLSGSYEQYV.

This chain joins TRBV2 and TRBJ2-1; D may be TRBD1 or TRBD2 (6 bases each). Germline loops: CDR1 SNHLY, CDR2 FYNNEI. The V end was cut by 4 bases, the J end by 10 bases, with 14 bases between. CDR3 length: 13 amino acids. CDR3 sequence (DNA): TGTGCCAGCAGTGGGGGGGCCCGGAGGGAGCAGTTCTTC. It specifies CASSGGARREQFF.

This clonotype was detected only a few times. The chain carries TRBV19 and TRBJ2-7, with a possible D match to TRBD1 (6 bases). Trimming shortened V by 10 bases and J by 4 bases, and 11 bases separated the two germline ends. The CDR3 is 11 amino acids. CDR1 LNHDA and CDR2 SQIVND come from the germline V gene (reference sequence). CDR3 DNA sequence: TGTGCCACCAGTCAGGGGTACGAGCAGTACTTC. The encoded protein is CATSQGYEQYF. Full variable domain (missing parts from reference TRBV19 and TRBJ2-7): DGGITQSPKYLFRKEGQNVTLSCEQNLNHDAMYWYRQDPGQGLRLIYYSQIVNDFQKGDIAEGYSVSREKKESFPLTVTSAQKNPTAFYLCATSQGYEQYFGPGTRLTVT.

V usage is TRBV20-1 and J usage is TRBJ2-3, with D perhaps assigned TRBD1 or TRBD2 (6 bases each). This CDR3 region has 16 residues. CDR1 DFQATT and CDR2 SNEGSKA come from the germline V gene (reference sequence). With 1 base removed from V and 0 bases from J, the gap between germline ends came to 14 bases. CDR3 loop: CSARGIGGLSTDTQYF. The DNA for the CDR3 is TGCAGTGCTAGAGGAATTGGGGGGCTTAGCACAGATACGCAGTATTTT.

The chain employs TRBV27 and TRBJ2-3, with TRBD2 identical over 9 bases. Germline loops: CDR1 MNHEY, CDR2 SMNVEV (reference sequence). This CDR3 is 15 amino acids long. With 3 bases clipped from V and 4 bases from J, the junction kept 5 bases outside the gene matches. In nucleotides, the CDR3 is TGTGCCAGCAGTTTCCGGACTAGCGCGTCAGATACGCAGTATTTT. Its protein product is CASSFRTSASDTQYF.

CDR3 nucleotides: TGTGCCAGCAGGGGCTGGGGGGGGGAATACGAGCAGTACGTC. This translates into CASRGWGGEYEQYV. The chain recombines TRBV27 with TRBJ2-7; 7 nucleotides agree with TRBD2. In germline, CDR1 is MNHEY, CDR2 SMNVEV (reference sequence). V dropped 6 bases and J dropped 4; count of bases not matched to a gene: 9. The CDR3 covers 14 residues.

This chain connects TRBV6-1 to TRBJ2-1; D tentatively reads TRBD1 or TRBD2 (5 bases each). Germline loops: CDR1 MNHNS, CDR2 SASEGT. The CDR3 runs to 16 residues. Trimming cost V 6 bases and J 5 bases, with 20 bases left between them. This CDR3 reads CASRSGTSNRDNEQFF. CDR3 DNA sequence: TGTGCCAGCAGATCCGGGACCTCAAACCGAGACAATGAGCAGTTCTTC.

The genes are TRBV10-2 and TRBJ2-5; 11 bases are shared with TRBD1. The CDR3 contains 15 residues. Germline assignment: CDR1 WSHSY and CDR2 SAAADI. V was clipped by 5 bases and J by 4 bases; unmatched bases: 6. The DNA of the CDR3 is TGCGCCAGCAGTTCTCGGACAGGGGGCATAGAGACCCAGTACTTC. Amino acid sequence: CASSSRTGGIETQYF.

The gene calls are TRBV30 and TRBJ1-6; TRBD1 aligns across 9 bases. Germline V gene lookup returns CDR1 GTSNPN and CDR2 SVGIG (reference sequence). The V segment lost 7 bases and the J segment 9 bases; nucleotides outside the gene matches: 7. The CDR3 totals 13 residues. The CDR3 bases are TGTGCCTCGACCGGGACAGGGAGTTCACCCCTCCACTTT. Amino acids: CASTGTGSSPLHF.

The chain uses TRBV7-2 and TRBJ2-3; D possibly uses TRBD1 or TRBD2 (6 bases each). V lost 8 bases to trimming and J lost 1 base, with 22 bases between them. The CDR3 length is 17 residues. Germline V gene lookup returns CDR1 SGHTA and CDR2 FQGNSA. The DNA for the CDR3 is TGTGCCAGCGCCCTCCCTGGAGGGGGGACACGCACAGATACGCAGTATTTT. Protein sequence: CASALPGGGTRTDTQYF.

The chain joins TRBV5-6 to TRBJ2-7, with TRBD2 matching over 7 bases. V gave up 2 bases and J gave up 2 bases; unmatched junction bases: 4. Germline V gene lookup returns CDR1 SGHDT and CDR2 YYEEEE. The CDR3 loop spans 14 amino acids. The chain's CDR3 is CASSFGTTTYEQYF. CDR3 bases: TGTGCCAGCAGCTTCGGGACTACAACCTACGAGCAGTACTTC.